The 15 T cell receptor beta chains given below trace back to one sample, sequenced in a study of T cell responses to AZD1222 COVID-19 vaccine. Only in-frame clones appear in the TCRdb table, and some are missing; sequencing was by immunoSEQ multiplex PCR. The sample lists fewer than 180,000 clones, 75% to 95% occurring once. The sequencing used peripheral blood, collected 28 days after the second AZD1222 dose. These receptors were collected from an adult who received the AZD1222 COVID-19 vaccine.

The chain couples TRBV27 to TRBJ2-7; 11 bases agree with TRBD2. Losses at the gene ends were 10 bases for V and 6 bases for J; bases not matched to a gene: 17. The germline CDR1 and CDR2 sequences are MNHEY and SMNVEV (reference sequence). CDR3 size: 16 residues. CDR3 residues: CATRRHTSGSGAEQYF. The CDR3 DNA follows: TGTGCCACCCGTCGACATACTAGCGGGAGTGGGGCCGAGCAGTACTTC.

The genes are TRBV7-6 and TRBJ2-3, with 8 bases matching TRBD2. The CDR3 runs 16 residues. The germline V gene encodes CDR1 SGHVS and CDR2 FNYEAQ. V was clipped by 2 bases and J by 4 bases; unmatched bases: 8. This CDR3 is CASSLRASGPSDTQYF. For the CDR3, the DNA is TGTGCCAGCAGCTTAAGGGCTAGCGGGCCCTCAGATACGCAGTATTTT.

The CDR3 nucleotides read TGTGCCTGGAAACCCCAACCAGGGACGGCTGGGGAGCTGTTTTTT. This sequence encodes CAWKPQPGTAGELFF. V gene TRBV30 combines with J gene TRBJ2-2; D might be TRBD1 or TRBD2, each matching 5 bases. From germline, CDR1 is GTSNPN and CDR2 SVGIG (reference sequence). The CDR3 has 15 amino acids. The V gene lost 4 bases and the J gene lost 8 bases, with 20 bases spanning the gap. The full variable domain, rest sourced from reference TRBV30 and TRBJ2-2, is SQTIHQWPATLVQPVGSPLSLECTVEGTSNPNLYWYRQAAGRGLQLLFYSVGIGQISSEVPQNLSASRPQDRQFILSSKKLLLSDSGFYLCAWKPQPGTAGELFFGEGSRLTVL.

The chain joins TRBV19 to TRBJ2-1; TRBD1 agrees at 7 bases. After removal of 10 bases from V and 15 bases from J, the junction contained 12 bases not matched to a gene. The CDR3 has 11 residues. Germline CDR1 LNHDA, CDR2 SQIVND (reference sequence). The CDR3 is CATAEETGLFF. The CDR3 DNA reads as TGTGCCACCGCTGAGGAGACAGGGCTGTTCTTC. Supplemented by reference TRBV19 and TRBJ2-1, the full variable domain reads DGGITQSPKYLFRKEGQNVTLSCEQNLNHDAMYWYRQDPGQGLRLIYYSQIVNDFQKGDIAEGYSVSREKKESFPLTVTSAQKNPTAFYLCATAEETGLFFGPGTRLTVL.

This rearrangement joins TRBV5-3 to TRBJ2-7, with 10 bases that match TRBD2. TRBV5-3 is recorded as an ORF, its role being uncertain. The CDR3 loop spans 18 amino acids. V trimming: 0 bases; J trimming: 4 bases; junction bases outside the gene matches: 13. The CDR3 nucleotides read TGTGCCAGAAGCTTGGAAGCGGGAGGGCCGAAAAAAGAGTACGAGCAGTACTTC. It encodes CARSLEAGGPKKEYEQYF.

This chain connects TRBV2 to TRBJ2-2, with D unresolved. CDR1 is SNHLY and CDR2 is FYNNEI in the germline V gene. Trimming removed 7 bases from V and 1 base from J, with 1 base in between. The CDR3 covers 11 residues. DNA for the CDR3: TGTGCCAGCAAGAACACCGGGGAGCTGTTTTTT. This codes for CASKNTGELFF.

A single count supports this clone. The genes are TRBV4-2 and TRBJ2-7; possibly TRBD2 for D (6 bases). Germline CDR1 LGHNA, CDR2 YNFKEQ. V lost 1 base to trimming and J lost 2 bases, with 15 bases between them. The CDR3 runs to 16 residues. The CDR3 nucleotides read TGTGCCAGCAGCCAAGGTGTGGGAGGACGGACCTACGAGCAGTACTTC. Translated, it gives CASSQGVGGRTYEQYF.

This chain joins TRBV28 and TRBJ1-2; tentatively, D is TRBD1 (5 bases). Germline CDR1 is MDHEN and CDR2 is SYDVKM. Trimming cost V 6 bases and J 2 bases, with 16 bases left between them. This CDR3 spans 15 amino acids. In DNA form, the CDR3 reads TGTGCCAGCAGCCCTTTAGGGGCTGACAACTATGGCTACACCTTC. Residues: CASSPLGADNYGYTF.

CDR3 sequence: CASESTDRNQPQHF. The CDR3 DNA follows: TGTGCCAGCGAATCGACAGATCGCAATCAGCCCCAGCATTTT. The chain is built from TRBV7-9 and TRBJ1-5; tentatively, D is TRBD1 (5 bases). Germline CDR1 and CDR2: SEHNR and FQNEAQ (reference sequence). The CDR3 runs 14 residues. V dropped 8 bases and J dropped 2 bases, with 13 bases sitting between them.

The rearrangement uses TRBV7-9 and TRBJ1-2; D might be TRBD1 (5 bases). Trimming took off 4 bases at V and 8 bases at J, with 11 bases between the two ends. Germline values: CDR1 SEHNR, CDR2 FQNEAQ (reference sequence). The CDR3 runs to 12 residues. CDR3 sequence reads: CASSSIGAGYTF. DNA of the CDR3: TGTGCCAGCAGCTCGATTGGGGCGGGCTACACCTTC.

The chain recombines TRBV6-2 or TRBV6-3 with TRBJ2-3; 11 bases line up with TRBD2. There are 18 residues in the CDR3. Germline lookup yields CDR1 MNHEY and CDR2 SVGEGT. V gave up 0 bases and J gave up 2 bases; unmatched junction bases: 7. The CDR3 loop is CASSYSRGGLAVTDTQYF. CDR3 DNA: TGTGCCAGCAGTTACTCGAGGGGGGGACTAGCGGTCACAGATACGCAGTATTTT.

This clone occurred a few times. The chain links TRBV19 to TRBJ2-7, with 8 bases lining up with TRBD2. The CDR3 totals 15 residues. The J segment lost 0 bases and the V segment lost 1 base, leaving 2 bases of the junction unmatched. Germline V lookup: CDR1 LNHDA, CDR2 SQIVND (reference sequence). CDR3 sequence (DNA): TGTGCCAGTAGTATAGCCGCGGGAGGCTCCTACGAGCAGTACTTC. Protein: CASSIAAGGSYEQYF.

The genes are TRBV7-2 and TRBJ2-1; the match to TRBD1 covers 8 bases. The CDR3 is 15 residues long. The germline CDR1 and CDR2 sequences are SGHTA and FQGNSA. J lost 4 bases, V lost 4 bases, and 6 bases had no gene match. CDR3 nucleotides: TGTGCCAGCAGCTCTCCGGGACAGGCGTACAATGAGCAGTTCTTC. Protein: CASSSPGQAYNEQFF.

The chain recombines TRBV30 with TRBJ1-5, with D unresolved. CDR3 length: 12 residues. Trimming took off 0 bases at V and 4 bases at J, with 4 bases between the two ends. CDR1 is GTSNPN and CDR2 is SVGIG in the germline V gene (reference sequence). The CDR3 nucleotides are TGTGCCTGGAGTGTTGGGAATCAGCCCCAGCATTTT. This encodes CAWSVGNQPQHF.

This clone was found once. The chain is built from TRBV3-1 (or the pseudogene TRBV3-2) and TRBJ2-5; D is unclear. V lost 0 bases and J lost 4, with 18 bases in between. The CDR3 is 17 amino acids. Germline-derived CDR1 and CDR2 are LGHDT and YNNKEL (reference sequence). Here the CDR3 reads CASSQEWKRAWAETQYF. The CDR3, as DNA: TGTGCCAGCAGCCAAGAGTGGAAAAGGGCTTGGGCAGAGACCCAGTACTTC.